This entry lists 3 T cell receptor beta chains sequenced from one sample in a study of blood T cells in healthy people across ages. A second about 6 to 12 cycle PCR used barcoded and J-beta primers. From the 5' RACE reads, TCRdb called clonotypes with MiXCR, one entry per CDR3 protein. The table shows about 1.8 million distinct CDR3 sequences, with around half occurring only once. Sequenced input: blood. Every receptor here comes from a woman aged 40 to 50 in good health.

This clonotype was observed a handful of times. The rearrangement links TRBV4-3 to TRBJ2-1; D might be TRBD1 (6 bases). The V end lost 1 base, the J end lost 5 bases, and 15 bases lay between the germline ends. Germline CDR1 and CDR2: LGHNA and YSLEER. There are 16 residues in the CDR3. CDR3 in amino acids: CASSQVLAGQNNEQFF. The CDR3, as DNA: TGCGCCAGCAGCCAAGTCCTAGCCGGACAGAACAATGAGCAGTTCTTC.

V and J are TRBV5-1 and TRBJ2-3; D may be TRBD2 (5 bases). With 0 bases removed from V and 2 bases from J, the gap between germline ends came to 10 bases. Germline assignment: CDR1 SGHRS and CDR2 YFSETQ. The CDR3 has 15 amino acids. The CDR3 spells CASSLGPGTTDTQYF. CDR3 bases: TGCGCCAGCAGCTTGGGTCCGGGAACCACAGATACGCAGTATTTT.

The chain joins TRBV6-2 or TRBV6-3 to TRBJ1-5, with 11 bases fitting TRBD1. The CDR3 loop spans 18 amino acids. CDR1 is MNHEY and CDR2 is SVGEGT in the germline V gene. After removal of 6 bases from V and 0 bases from J, the junction contained 10 bases not matched to a gene. CDR3 loop: CASSGQGAFVFSNQPQHF. The CDR3 DNA reads as TGTGCCAGCAGCGGACAGGGGGCGTTCGTTTTTAGCAATCAGCCCCAGCATTTT.